The TCR beta chain described here comes from a study of T cell repertoires and HLA-DP antigens. After about 16 days, CD4+ cells were restimulated 20 to 30 h with the same allogeneic DPB1. Stimulation used HeLa cells expressing transduced HLA-DPA1/DPB1, HLA-DM, invariant chain and CD80. Sequencing used immunoSEQ multiplex PCR; TCRdb keeps in-frame clones, though not all of them. The table lists 3,000 to 4,000 clones, more than 65% of them singletons, with 21% in the top ten. The germline gives CDR1 SGDLS, CDR2 YYNGEE. The CDR3 runs 16 residues. The ends were cut back, 4 bases at V and 1 base at J, with 14 bases in the middle.

This sequence joins TRBV9 and TRBJ2-2, with D possibly being TRBD1 (6 bases). The clonotype was recovered from a woman between 18 and 29 years old in good health and CMV-seronegative. Input material: CD137- CD4+ T cells from cultured PBMCs. CDR3 in amino acids: CASSFTGTLNTGELFF. For the CDR3, the DNA is TGTGCCAGCAGCTTCACCGGGACATTGAACACCGGGGAGCTGTTTTTT. Filled out from reference TRBV9 and TRBJ2-2, the complete variable domain reads DSGVTQTPKHLITATGQRVTLRCSPRSGDLSVYWYQQSLDQGLQFLIQYYNGEERAKGNILERFSAQQFPDLHSELNLSSLELGDSALYFCASSFTGTLNTGELFFGEGSRLTVL.